These 7 T cell receptor beta chains originate from one sample sequenced in a study of blood T cell repertoires in COVID-19. Clones were sequenced by immunoSEQ multiplex PCR, and TCRdb holds only the in-frame ones, with some missing. The sample yields around 220,000 clones, 88% seen once. Sequenced sample: peripheral blood. The source of these receptors is a woman in her thirties or forties who had recovered from COVID-19.

The genes are TRBV2 and TRBJ2-2; TRBD1 agrees at 7 bases. The V segment lost 6 bases and the J segment 2 bases; nucleotides outside the gene matches: 3. Germline V CDR1 and CDR2: SNHLY, FYNNEI. The CDR3 consists of 14 residues. CDR3 coding DNA: TGTGCCAGCAGGTGGACAGGAAACACCGGGGAGCTGTTTTTT. Translated: CASRWTGNTGELFF.

The CDR3 DNA reads as TGTGCCAGCAGCTTAAGTGCTAGCGGGAGGCCGAGCACAGATACGCAGTATTTT. Translated: CASSLSASGRPSTDTQYF. The rearrangement links TRBV7-8 to TRBJ2-3; 11 bases line up with TRBD2. The CDR3 is 18 residues long. The ends lost 2 bases at V and 0 bases at J; junction bases unmatched: 7. Per germline, CDR1 SGHVS and CDR2 FQNEAQ.

This clone was seen only a few times. CDR3 coding DNA: TGTGCCAGTAGTCCCTTGGATTCGGCTGCGGGAGGCGAGCAGTACTTC. Its protein is CASSPLDSAAGGEQYF. The rearrangement links TRBV19 to TRBJ2-7; 8 bases are shared with TRBD2. There are 16 residues in the CDR3. Trimming at V came to 5 bases and at J to 6 bases, leaving 15 bases not matched to a gene. Germline CDR1 reads LNHDA; CDR2 reads SQIVND (reference sequence).

The CDR3 here is CASKPLLAGGVFAEQFF. The CDR3 DNA reads TGTGCCAGCAAACCACTGCTAGCGGGGGGGGTATTCGCTGAGCAGTTCTTC. V usage is TRBV19 and J usage is TRBJ2-1; 12 bases are shared with TRBD2. The CDR3 is 17 amino acids. V lost 9 bases and J lost 9; bases outside the gene matches: 18. Germline values: CDR1 LNHDA, CDR2 SQIVND (reference sequence).

The gene calls are TRBV4-2 and TRBJ2-3; the match to TRBD1 covers 8 bases. The CDR3 loop spans 18 amino acids. Per germline, CDR1 LGHNA and CDR2 YNFKEQ. After removal of 0 bases from V and 1 base from J, the junction contained 9 bases not matched to a gene. CDR3 protein: CASSQEWTGRAGTDTQYF. The CDR3 DNA sequence: TGTGCCAGCAGCCAAGAATGGACAGGGCGTGCGGGCACAGATACGCAGTATTTT.

CDR3 DNA sequence: TGTGCCAGCAGCTCAACACAGGAGAACACCGGGGAGCTGTTTTTT. Protein product: CASSSTQENTGELFF. The chain links TRBV11-1 to TRBJ2-2; D possibly corresponds to TRBD1 (5 bases). The germline gives CDR1 SGHAT, CDR2 FQDESV (reference sequence). The CDR3 contains 15 residues. The ends were cut back, 4 bases at V and 1 base at J, with 10 bases in the middle.

The chain combines TRBV7-8 with TRBJ1-5; 7 bases map to TRBD1. The germline V gene encodes CDR1 SGHVS and CDR2 FQNEAQ. J gave up 3 bases and V 0 bases, and 5 bases lay outside the gene matches. The CDR3 spans 16 residues. CDR3 in amino acids: CASSLARRGVNQPQHF. The CDR3 DNA sequence: TGTGCCAGCAGCTTAGCTCGCAGGGGGGTCAATCAGCCCCAGCATTTT.